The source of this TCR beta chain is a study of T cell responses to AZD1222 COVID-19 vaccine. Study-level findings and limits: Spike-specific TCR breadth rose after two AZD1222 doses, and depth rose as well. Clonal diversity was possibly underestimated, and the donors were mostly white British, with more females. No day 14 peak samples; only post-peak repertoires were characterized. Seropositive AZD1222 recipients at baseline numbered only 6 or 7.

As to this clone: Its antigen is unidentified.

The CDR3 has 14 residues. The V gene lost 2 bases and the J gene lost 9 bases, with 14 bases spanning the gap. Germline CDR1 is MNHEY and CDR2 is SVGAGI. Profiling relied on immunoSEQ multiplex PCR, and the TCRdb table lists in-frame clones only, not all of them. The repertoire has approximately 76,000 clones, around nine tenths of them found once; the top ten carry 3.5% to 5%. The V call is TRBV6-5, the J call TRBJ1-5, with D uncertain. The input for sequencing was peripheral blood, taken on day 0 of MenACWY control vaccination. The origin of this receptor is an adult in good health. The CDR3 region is CASSYREGRGPQHF. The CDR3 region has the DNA TGTGCCAGCAGTTACCGAGAGGGCCGAGGGCCCCAGCATTTT.